Listed below are T cell receptor beta chains from one sample, sequenced in a study of blood T cell repertoires in COVID-19. TCRdb keeps only in-frame clones here, not all; method: immunoSEQ multiplex PCR. This sample has more than 45,000 clones; about 81% occur once, and the top ten carry 22%. Sequencing was performed on peripheral blood. The receptors derive from an older woman with acute or convalescent COVID-19. CDR3s include the opening cysteine and the closing phenylalanine or tryptophan. Each record gives: D gene, J gene, clone size, V gene, CDR3 DNA, CDR3 protein. A D gene is named only where the DNA matches it firmly. Size tells how often a clone was seen (once, few, many) or the class of an expanded clone, and some rows leave it out.

D: .
J: TRBJ2-3
size: .
V: TRBV7-8
DNA: TGTGCCAGCAGCCGAGACACAGGGAAAGATACGCAGTATTTT
CDR3: CASSRDTGKDTQYF

D: TRBD1
J: TRBJ1-5
size: .
V: TRBV19
DNA: TGTGCCAGTAGTGACCGGGACAGGGGGTCCAATCAGCCCCAGCATTTT
CDR3: CASSDRDRGSNQPQHF

D: TRBD2
J: TRBJ2-5
size: .
V: TRBV15
DNA: TGTGCCACCAGCAGAGATTCCGAGACTAGCCTTGAGACCCAGTACTTC
CDR3: CATSRDSETSLETQYF

D: .
J: TRBJ1-1
size: .
V: TRBV19
DNA: TGTGCCAGTAGTATAGTCACGGTTCTGAACACTGAAGCTTTCTTT
CDR3: CASSIVTVLNTEAFF

D: .
J: TRBJ1-6
size: few
V: TRBV5-6
DNA: TGTGCCAGCAGCTTGGGGGTCTCCGGGGGTAGTTCACCCCTCCACTTT
CDR3: CASSLGVSGGSSPLHF

D: TRBD1
J: TRBJ1-2
size: .
V: TRBV19
DNA: TGTGCCAGTAGTCCCGACAGGGACTATGGCTACACCTTC
CDR3: CASSPDRDYGYTF

D: TRBD1
J: TRBJ2-3
size: few
V: TRBV5-4
DNA: TGTGCCAGCAGCCGCGGGACAGGGGCCGATACGCAGTATTTT
CDR3: CASSRGTGADTQYF

D: TRBD1
J: TRBJ2-7
size: few
V: TRBV6-2/TRBV6-3
DNA: TGTGCCAGCAGTTACTCGAAGGACAGGGGTTCCTACGAGCAGTACTTC
CDR3: CASSYSKDRGSYEQYF

D: TRBD2
J: TRBJ2-3
size: .
V: TRBV7-3
DNA: TGTGCCAGCAGCTTAAAGGGAGGACTAGCGGCTAACACAGATACGCAGTATTTT
CDR3: CASSLKGGLAANTDTQYF

D: TRBD2
J: TRBJ2-3
size: .
V: TRBV4-2
DNA: TGTGCCAGCAGCCAAGATGTTAGCGGGGGGGCAGCCTCTAGCACAGATACGCAGTATTTT
CDR3: CASSQDVSGGAASSTDTQYF

D: TRBD1
J: TRBJ1-3
size: .
V: TRBV5-1
DNA: TGCGCCAGCAGCTTGGACCCCAGGGGGGCGCAGTCTGGAAACACCATATATTTT
CDR3: CASSLDPRGAQSGNTIYF

D: .
J: TRBJ1-2
size: .
V: TRBV7-6
DNA: TGTGCCAGCAGCTTAGGGGCAGGCCCCACCTATGGCTACACCTTC
CDR3: CASSLGAGPTYGYTF

D: .
J: TRBJ1-6
size: .
V: TRBV11-2
DNA: TGTGCCAGCACTCAGGGTCCCGAGCGAATATCACCCCTCCACTTT
CDR3: CASTQGPERISPLHF

D: .
J: TRBJ1-2
size: once
V: TRBV5-4
DNA: TGTGCCAGCAGCCCGACAGGCACAGGTCAGGGCTACACCTTC
CDR3: CASSPTGTGQGYTF

D: TRBD1
J: TRBJ2-7
size: .
V: TRBV11-3
DNA: TGTGCCAGCAGCGCCGGGACAGGGATCATTTACGAGCAGTACTTC
CDR3: CASSAGTGIIYEQYF

D: .
J: TRBJ2-1
size: .
V: TRBV29-1
DNA: TGCAGCGTTGAAGTCGACACCTACAATGAGCAGTTCTTC
CDR3: CSVEVDTYNEQFF

D: TRBD2
J: TRBJ2-3
size: .
V: TRBV24-1
DNA: TGTGCCACCAGTGACCCGACTAGCGGCACAGATACGCAGTATTTT
CDR3: CATSDPTSGTDTQYF